This is a list of T cell receptor beta chains from one sample in a study of PD-1 blockade in classical Hodgkin lymphoma. The table came from immunoSEQ multiplex PCR; TCRdb's copy has only in-frame clones and leaves some out. The table lists some 10,000 clones, 74% of them singletons. This sample comprised CD4+ T cells from blood, obtained at baseline. The source of these receptors is a human donor with classical Hodgkin lymphoma. CDR3s include the opening cysteine and the closing phenylalanine or tryptophan. D genes are given only for firm matches. Size is stated for part of the rows, as once, few or many counts, or as a class when the clone is expanded.

v_gene: TRBV28
j_gene: TRBJ1-4
d_gene: -
abundance: -
CDR3aa: CASSTRGLNEKLFF
CDR3nt: TGTGCCAGCAGTACTAGGGGACTCAATGAAAAACTGTTTTTT

v_gene: TRBV7-9
j_gene: TRBJ2-1
d_gene: -
abundance: once
CDR3aa: CASSLGGFGGAYNEQFF
CDR3nt: TGTGCCAGCAGCTTAGGAGGTTTCGGAGGTGCCTACAATGAGCAGTTCTTC

v_gene: TRBV5-1
j_gene: TRBJ2-7
d_gene: -
abundance: few
CDR3aa: CASSRTGFHYEQYF
CDR3nt: TGCGCCAGCAGCCGAACCGGGTTCCACTACGAGCAGTACTTC

v_gene: TRBV7-9
j_gene: TRBJ2-1
d_gene: -
abundance: -
CDR3aa: CASSSLGRRGDNEQFF
CDR3nt: TGTGCCAGCAGCTCCTTGGGCCGGAGGGGGGACAATGAGCAGTTCTTC

v_gene: TRBV4-2
j_gene: TRBJ2-3
d_gene: TRBD2
abundance: few
CDR3aa: CASSQASGTATDTQYF
CDR3nt: TGTGCCAGCAGCCAAGCTAGCGGGACGGCCACAGATACGCAGTATTTT

v_gene: TRBV28
j_gene: TRBJ2-7
d_gene: -
abundance: -
CDR3aa: CASSNRDFYEQYF
CDR3nt: TGTGCCAGCAGTAACAGGGATTTCTACGAGCAGTACTTC

v_gene: TRBV5-1
j_gene: TRBJ1-4
d_gene: -
abundance: -
CDR3aa: CASSLGLGDREKLFF
CDR3nt: TGCGCCAGCAGCTTGGGACTCGGGGACCGGGAAAAACTGTTTTTT

v_gene: TRBV29-1
j_gene: TRBJ2-1
d_gene: TRBD2
abundance: -
CDR3aa: CSGSGTYNEQFF
CDR3nt: TGCAGCGGGAGCGGGACGTACAATGAGCAGTTCTTC

v_gene: TRBV19
j_gene: TRBJ1-1
d_gene: -
abundance: -
CDR3aa: CASSPGTLNTEAFF
CDR3nt: TGTGCCAGTAGTCCCGGGACTCTGAACACTGAAGCTTTCTTT

v_gene: TRBV2
j_gene: TRBJ1-1
d_gene: -
abundance: few
CDR3aa: CASTWGNTEAFF
CDR3nt: TGTGCCAGCACTTGGGGGAACACTGAAGCTTTCTTT

v_gene: TRBV27
j_gene: TRBJ1-2
d_gene: TRBD1
abundance: once
CDR3aa: CASSKRDRIEQHGYTF
CDR3nt: TGTGCCAGCAGTAAAAGGGACAGAATAGAACAACATGGCTACACCTTC

v_gene: TRBV7-2
j_gene: TRBJ2-1
d_gene: TRBD2
abundance: -
CDR3aa: CASSFSGGGVEQFF
CDR3nt: TGTGCCAGCAGCTTCTCAGGTGGGGGGGTTGAGCAGTTCTTC

v_gene: TRBV5-3
j_gene: TRBJ2-7
d_gene: -
abundance: -
CDR3aa: CARSLEQVYEQYF
CDR3nt: TGTGCCAGAAGCTTGGAGCAGGTATACGAGCAGTACTTC

v_gene: TRBV21-1
j_gene: TRBJ1-4
d_gene: -
abundance: once
CDR3aa: CASSTHGDLGEKLFF
CDR3nt: TGTGCCAGCAGCACCCATGGGGACCTGGGGGAAAAACTGTTTTTT

v_gene: TRBV7-2
j_gene: TRBJ1-6
d_gene: TRBD1
abundance: -
CDR3aa: CASSFRQGDHSPLHF
CDR3nt: TGTGCCAGCAGCTTTAGACAGGGTGATCATTCACCCCTCCACTTT

v_gene: TRBV19
j_gene: TRBJ2-7
d_gene: -
abundance: -
CDR3aa: CASSIVRGTHTREQYF
CDR3nt: TGTGCCAGTAGTATAGTCCGCGGGACTCATACCCGGGAGCAGTACTTC

v_gene: TRBV7-9
j_gene: TRBJ1-5
d_gene: TRBD1
abundance: few
CDR3aa: CASTATGSSNQPQHF
CDR3nt: TGTGCCAGCACCGCGACAGGGTCGAGCAATCAGCCCCAGCATTTT

v_gene: TRBV9
j_gene: TRBJ2-7
d_gene: -
abundance: -
CDR3aa: CASSVMGSGEQYF
CDR3nt: TGTGCCAGCAGCGTAATGGGTTCGGGGGAGCAGTACTTC

v_gene: TRBV27
j_gene: TRBJ2-7
d_gene: -
abundance: once
CDR3aa: CASSLFLASSPYEQYF
CDR3nt: TGTGCCAGCAGTTTATTTCTAGCGTCCTCCCCCTACGAGCAGTACTTC

v_gene: TRBV11-2
j_gene: TRBJ2-7
d_gene: -
abundance: -
CDR3aa: CASSLEPSAWDEQYF
CDR3nt: TGTGCCAGCAGCTTAGAGCCCTCTGCTTGGGACGAGCAGTACTTC

v_gene: TRBV10-3
j_gene: TRBJ1-5
d_gene: -
abundance: -
CDR3aa: CAISESREQPQHF
CDR3nt: TGTGCCATCAGTGAGTCCAGGGAGCAGCCCCAGCATTTT

v_gene: TRBV5-1
j_gene: TRBJ1-2
d_gene: -
abundance: -
CDR3aa: CASSWGDYGYTF
CDR3nt: TGCGCCAGCAGCTGGGGTGACTATGGCTACACCTTC

v_gene: TRBV2
j_gene: TRBJ2-7
d_gene: -
abundance: -
CDR3aa: CASRLGGIKYEQYF
CDR3nt: TGTGCCAGCAGATTGGGGGGTATTAAGTACGAGCAGTACTTC

v_gene: TRBV27
j_gene: TRBJ1-5
d_gene: TRBD1
abundance: -
CDR3aa: CASSPRDRSNQPQHF
CDR3nt: TGTGCCAGCAGCCCCCGGGACAGAAGCAATCAGCCCCAGCATTTT

v_gene: TRBV7-9
j_gene: TRBJ1-4
d_gene: -
abundance: once
CDR3aa: CASSLYGTNEKLFF
CDR3nt: TGTGCCAGCAGCTTATACGGAACTAATGAAAAACTGTTTTTT

v_gene: TRBV28
j_gene: TRBJ1-2
d_gene: TRBD1
abundance: -
CDR3aa: CASPNYRGRRRSYGYTF
CDR3nt: TGTGCCAGCCCCAACTACAGGGGGCGCCGGCGCAGCTATGGCTACACCTTC

v_gene: TRBV29-1
j_gene: TRBJ2-7
d_gene: TRBD2
abundance: -
CDR3aa: CSVWGVAGDPYEQYF
CDR3nt: TGCAGCGTTTGGGGGGTAGCGGGAGACCCCTACGAGCAGTACTTC

v_gene: TRBV2
j_gene: TRBJ1-1
d_gene: -
abundance: few
CDR3aa: CASSQVNTEAFF
CDR3nt: TGTGCCAGCAGTCAGGTGAACACTGAAGCTTTCTTT

v_gene: TRBV14
j_gene: TRBJ1-4
d_gene: -
abundance: few
CDR3aa: CASSPGNPKNEKLFF
CDR3nt: TGTGCCAGCAGCCCGGGAAACCCAAAAAATGAAAAACTGTTTTTT

v_gene: TRBV30
j_gene: TRBJ1-5
d_gene: -
abundance: few
CDR3aa: CAWSVRGGLQPQHF
CDR3nt: TGTGCCTGGAGTGTACGGGGGGGGCTGCAGCCCCAGCATTTT